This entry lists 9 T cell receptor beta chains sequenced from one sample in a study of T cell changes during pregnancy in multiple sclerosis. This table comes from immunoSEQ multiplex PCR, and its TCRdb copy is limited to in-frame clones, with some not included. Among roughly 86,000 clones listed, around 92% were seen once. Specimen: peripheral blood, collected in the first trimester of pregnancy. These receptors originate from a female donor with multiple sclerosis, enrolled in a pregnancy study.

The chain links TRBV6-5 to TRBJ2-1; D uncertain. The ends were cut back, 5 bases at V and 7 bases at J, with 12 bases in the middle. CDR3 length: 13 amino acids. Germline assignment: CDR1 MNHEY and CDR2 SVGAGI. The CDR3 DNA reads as TGTGCCAGCAGTCGTGCAGCGTTAAATGAGCAGTTCTTC. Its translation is CASSRAALNEQFF.

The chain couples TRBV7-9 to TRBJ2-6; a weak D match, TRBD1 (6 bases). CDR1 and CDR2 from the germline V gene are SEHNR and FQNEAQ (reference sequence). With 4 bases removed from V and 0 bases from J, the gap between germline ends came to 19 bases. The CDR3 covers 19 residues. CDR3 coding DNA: TGTGCCAGCAGCTCGTACCGGGGACAACCCAGCTCTGGGGCCAACGTCCTGACTTTC. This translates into CASSSYRGQPSSGANVLTF.

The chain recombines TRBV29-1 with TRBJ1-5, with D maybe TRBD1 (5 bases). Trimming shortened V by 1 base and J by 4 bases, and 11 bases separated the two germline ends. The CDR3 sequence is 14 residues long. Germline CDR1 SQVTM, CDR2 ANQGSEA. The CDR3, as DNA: TGCAGCGTTGAAGTGGGGGGGGGAAATCAGCCCCAGCATTTT. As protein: CSVEVGGGNQPQHF.

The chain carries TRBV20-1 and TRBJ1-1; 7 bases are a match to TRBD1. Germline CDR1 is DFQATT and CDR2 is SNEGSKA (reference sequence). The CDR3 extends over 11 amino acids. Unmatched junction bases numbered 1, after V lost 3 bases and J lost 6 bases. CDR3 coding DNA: TGCAGTGCTAGCGACAGGGCTGAAGCTTTCTTT. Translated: CSASDRAEAFF.

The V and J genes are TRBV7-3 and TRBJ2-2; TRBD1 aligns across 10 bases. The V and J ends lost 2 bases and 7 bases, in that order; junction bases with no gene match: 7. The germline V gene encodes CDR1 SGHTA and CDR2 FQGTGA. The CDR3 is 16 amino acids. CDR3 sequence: CASSLSPGQGRGELFF. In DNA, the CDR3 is TGTGCCAGCAGCTTATCTCCGGGACAGGGGCGCGGGGAGCTGTTTTTT.

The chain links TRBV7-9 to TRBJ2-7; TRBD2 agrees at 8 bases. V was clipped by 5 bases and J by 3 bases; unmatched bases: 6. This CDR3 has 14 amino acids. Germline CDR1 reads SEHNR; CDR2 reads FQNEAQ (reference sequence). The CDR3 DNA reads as TGTGCCAGCAGCCCCCCGGGAGGGAGCTACGAGCAGTACTTC. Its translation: CASSPPGGSYEQYF.

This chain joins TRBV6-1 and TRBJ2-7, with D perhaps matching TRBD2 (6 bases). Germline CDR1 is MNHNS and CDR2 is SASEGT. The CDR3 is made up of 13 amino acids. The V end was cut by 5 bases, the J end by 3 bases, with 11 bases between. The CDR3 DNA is TGTGCCAGCAGTCGGGAGACATTCTACGAGCAGTACTTC. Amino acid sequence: CASSRETFYEQYF.

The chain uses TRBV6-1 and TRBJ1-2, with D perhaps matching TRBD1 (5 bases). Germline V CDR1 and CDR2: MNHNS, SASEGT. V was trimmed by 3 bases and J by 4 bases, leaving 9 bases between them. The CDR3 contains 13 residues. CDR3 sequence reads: CASSDGGGYGYTF. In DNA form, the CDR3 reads TGTGCCAGCAGTGATGGGGGGGGCTATGGCTACACCTTC.

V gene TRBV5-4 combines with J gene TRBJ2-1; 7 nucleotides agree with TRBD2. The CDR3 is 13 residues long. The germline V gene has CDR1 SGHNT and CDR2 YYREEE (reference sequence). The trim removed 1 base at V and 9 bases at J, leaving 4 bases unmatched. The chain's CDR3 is CASSLWGGSEQFF. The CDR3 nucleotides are TGTGCCAGCAGCTTGTGGGGGGGGAGTGAGCAGTTCTTC.